This paragraph reports one T cell receptor beta chain. Profiled with immunoSEQ multiplex PCR; TCRdb holds only in-frame clones, not every one. The sample includes fewer than 700,000 clones, about 88% of them seen just once. This specimen belongs to a study of blood T cell repertoires in COVID-19. Study context: Both acute and convalescent COVID-19 samples were obtained from the United States, Italy and Spain.

This CDR3 is 15 amino acids long. Per the germline V gene, CDR1 is SNHLY and CDR2 is FYNNEI. Losses at the gene ends were 3 bases for V and 4 bases for J; bases not matched to a gene: 6. The TCR was taken from a woman aged 50 to 60 with COVID-19, enrolled during active disease. The specimen was peripheral blood. The V call is TRBV2, the J call TRBJ2-3; 8 nucleotides align to TRBD2. CDR3 sequence: CASSEGAGAADTQYF. The CDR3 nucleotides read TGTGCCAGCAGTGAGGGAGCGGGGGCGGCAGATACGCAGTATTTT.